This T cell receptor (beta chain) originates from a study of T cell repertoires in cytomegalovirus infection. The table lists this clonotype with many counts. As yet, its antigen is unknown. TCRdb processed the reads anew with MiXCR; each CDR3 protein has one entry. In the table there are approximately 310,000 distinct CDR3 sequences, about 25% of which are singletons. Germline loops: CDR1 SGHTA, CDR2 FQGNSA. V gave up 1 base and J gave up 6 bases, with 15 bases separating them. CDR3 length: 15 residues. The rearrangement links TRBV7-2 to TRBJ1-1, with D maybe TRBD1 (6 bases). Sequences were derived from cultured PBMCs, sampled from culture after CMV antigen stimulation. This sequence was found in a human donor in good health (CMV status not recorded). Some clones in this sample may be carry-over from other donors' samples. The CDR3 sequence: CASSLGSGQYPEAFF. The CDR3 bases are TGTGCCAGCAGCTTAGGGAGTGGACAGTATCCTGAAGCTTTCTTT.